The 5 T cell receptor beta chains below were found in one sample sequenced in a study of Graves' ophthalmopathy and Graves' hyperthyroidism. Amplification targeted the TCR beta CDR3 regions, with RNA transcripts as the source material. Investigators did first-round RT-PCR with HTBI primers, then second-round multiplex PCR. TCRdb analysed the multiplex PCR reads with MiXCR anew, one entry per CDR3 protein. Of roughly 480,000 distinct CDR3 sequences listed, 14% were seen once; the top ten hold more than 8.5%. Material: blood. These receptor sequences come from a woman aged 30 to 39 with Graves' ophthalmopathy.

On this clonotype: The conserved phenylalanine or tryptophan is not found at the CDR3 terminus, so this likely reflects a read error. V gene TRBV27 combines with J gene TRBJ1-2, with 9 bases matching TRBD1. This CDR3 region has 14 residues. Per germline, CDR1 MNHEY and CDR2 SMNVEV (reference sequence). V shed 5 bases, J shed 3 bases, and the junction held 4 bases outside the gene matches. The CDR3: CASSVGQGYYGYTV. CDR3 sequence (DNA): TGTGCCAGCAGTGTGGGACAGGGCTACTATGGCTACACCGTC.

This clonotype was observed many times. The CDR3 sequence: CASSFQLLYGYTF. CDR3 in DNA: TGTGCCAGCAGTTTTCAACTTTTGTATGGCTACACCTTC. The chain employs TRBV12-3 or TRBV12-4 and TRBJ1-2, with D hard to call. V dropped 3 bases and J dropped 5 bases, with 10 bases sitting between them. CDR3 size: 13 residues.

This clonotype occurred a few times. This chain uses TRBV30 with TRBJ1-2; 7 bases align to TRBD1. Trimming removed 5 bases from V and 8 bases from J; junction bases left unmatched: 11. CDR1 is GTSNPN, CDR2 SVGIG, per germline (reference sequence). The CDR3 consists of 13 residues. For the CDR3, the DNA is TGTGCCTGGGAGGTGAAGGGGGCACGGGGCTACACCTTC. Its protein product is CAWEVKGARGYTF.

This chain connects TRBV4-3 to TRBJ2-7, with 7 bases matching TRBD1. Trimming at V came to 0 bases and at J to 0 bases, leaving 2 bases not matched to a gene. Germline V lookup: CDR1 LGHNA, CDR2 YSLEER. CDR3 size: 15 residues. CDR3 bases: TGCGCCAGCAGCCAAGATTACAGGGGCTCCTACGAGCAGTACTTC. Protein sequence: CASSQDYRGSYEQYF.

In the case of this clonotype: One base away lies a much larger clone, so this may be a sequencing read error. The chain is built from TRBV6-2 or TRBV6-3 and TRBJ1-1; D uncertain. Germline values: CDR1 MNHEY, CDR2 SVGEGT. This CDR3 spans 15 amino acids. The chain's CDR3 is CASNYPTELDTEAFF. CDR3 in DNA: TGTGCCAGCAATTACCCGACTGAGTTGGACACTGAAGCTTTCTTT.